These 15 T cell receptor beta chains share one sample of origin, sequenced in a study of T cells in Graves' hyperthyroidism and ophthalmopathy. Amplification of TCR beta CDR3 regions was performed using RNA transcripts as template. First-round RT-PCR with HTBI primers amplified the TCR CDR3 region. Each CDR3 protein gets one entry after TCRdb re-called the multiplex PCR reads with MiXCR. Of about 570,000 distinct CDR3 sequences listed, just over 45% were seen once; the top ten hold around 19%. Sequencing was done on a sample of peripheral blood or thyroid tissue (not recorded which). These TCRs come from an adult woman with Graves' disease, either hyperthyroidism or ophthalmopathy (not recorded which).

The rearrangement uses TRBV10-2 and TRBJ1-1, with D possibly TRBD1 on 5 matching bases. This CDR3 has 12 amino acids. Germline CDR1 WSHSY, CDR2 SAAADI. V lost 6 bases, J lost 4 bases, and 9 bases lay in between. This CDR3 reads CASRAGSTEAFF. The CDR3 coding sequence is TGCGCCAGCAGAGCAGGGAGCACTGAAGCTTTCTTT.

The V gene is TRBV15, the J gene TRBJ1-2; D possibly corresponds to TRBD1 (6 bases). CDR3 size: 14 residues. Germline-derived CDR1 and CDR2 are LNHNV and YYDKDF (reference sequence). With 1 base removed from V and 4 bases from J, the gap between germline ends came to 10 bases. The CDR3 spells CATSRGSQGYGYTF. CDR3 coding DNA: TGTGCCACCAGCAGAGGATCACAGGGCTATGGCTACACCTTC.

The J gene is TRBJ2-7, the V gene TRBV30; D tentatively reads TRBD1 or TRBD2 (5 bases each). Germline V lookup: CDR1 GTSNPN, CDR2 SVGIG (reference sequence). The V end lost 0 bases, the J end lost 11 bases, and 20 bases lay between the germline ends. This CDR3 spans 14 amino acids. The CDR3 DNA sequence: TGTGCCTGGAGTGTTGGGGGAGATTCCCCTAGAGAGTACTTC. As protein: CAWSVGGDSPREYF.

Of note for this clonotype: One end of the junction varies from germline; a read error may be responsible. This chain connects TRBV5-8 to TRBJ2-7; 8 nucleotides line up with TRBD1. The germline CDR1 and CDR2 sequences are SGHTS and YDEGEE. CDR3 length: 16 amino acids. CDR3 amino acids: CASSPRTGTNTGEQYF. The CDR3 DNA sequence: TGCGCCAGCAGCCCCCGGACAGGGACGAACACCGGGGAGCAGTACTTC.

The chain uses TRBV9 and TRBJ2-7; 9 nucleotides match TRBD1. The CDR3 contains 16 residues. V was pared by 0 bases and J by 3 bases, with 7 bases of the junction left unmatched. Germline loops: CDR1 SGDLS, CDR2 YYNGEE. CDR3 in DNA: TGTGCCAGCAGCGTAGCGGGGACGGGACAGGGCTACGAGCAGTACTTC. Amino acid sequence: CASSVAGTGQGYEQYF.

This chain links TRBV7-3 with TRBJ2-5; a weak D match, TRBD2 (5 bases). V was trimmed by 3 bases and J by 5 bases, leaving 25 bases between them. CDR1 and CDR2 from the germline V gene are SGHTA and FQGTGA. CDR3 length: 18 residues. The DNA of the CDR3 is TGTGCCAGCAGCTTGGGCACCCCGGTGTGGGAGCTTTCCGAGACCCAGTACTTC. Protein product: CASSLGTPVWELSETQYF.

In regard to this clonotype: This may stem from a read error, because a much larger clone lies one nucleotide away. The genes are TRBV6-1 and TRBJ1-5; TRBD1 matches at 11 bases. The CDR3 covers 15 residues. The J segment lost 6 bases and the V segment lost 8 bases, leaving 9 bases of the junction unmatched. Germline values: CDR1 MNHNS, CDR2 SASEGT. DNA of the CDR3: TGTGCCAGCGGGCCTACGGGACAGGGGGTTCAGCCCCAGCATTTT. Residues: CASGPTGQGVQPQHF.

This chain uses TRBV28 with TRBJ2-7; D might be TRBD1 (6 bases). Germline V gene data show CDR1 as MDHEN and CDR2 as SYDVKM. The CDR3 spans 16 residues. V lost 3 bases to trimming and J lost 2 bases, with 17 bases between them. CDR3 protein: CASSFSQGEPTYEQYF. The CDR3 DNA is TGTGCCAGCAGTTTCTCACAGGGTGAACCGACCTACGAGCAGTACTTC.

The chain has TRBV2 and TRBJ2-5; 7 bases align to TRBD2. Germline V gives CDR1 SNHLY, CDR2 FYNNEI. The J segment lost 4 bases and the V segment lost 3 bases, leaving 2 bases of the junction unmatched. This CDR3 contains 13 residues. The CDR3 DNA sequence: TGTGCCAGCAGTGAGGGAGGGATAGAGACCCAGTACTTC. Its protein is CASSEGGIETQYF.

In this sample, this clonotype turned up many times. The V call is TRBV13, the J call TRBJ1-5, with TRBD1 identical over 8 bases. The CDR3 is 18 residues long. The germline gives CDR1 PRHDT, CDR2 FYEKMQ (reference sequence). The V gene end was trimmed by 5 bases and the J gene end by 4 bases; junction bases not matched to a gene: 16. As DNA, the CDR3 is TGTGCCAGCAGCCGGACAGGGTCGTACCGTACCGTAAATCAGCCCCAGCATTTT. It encodes CASSRTGSYRTVNQPQHF. The full variable domain, completed using reference TRBV13 and TRBJ1-5, is AAGVIQSPRHLIKEKRETATLKCYPIPRHDTVYWYQQGPGQDPQFLISFYEKMQSDKGSIPDRFSAQQFSDYHSELNMSSLELGDSALYFCASSRTGSYRTVNQPQHFGDGTRLSIL.

In this sample, this clonotype turned up a few times. The rearrangement joins TRBV7-3 to TRBJ1-6, with D possibly matching TRBD1 (5 bases). The CDR3 has 14 amino acids. V was shortened by 4 bases and J by 7 bases, with 11 bases between the two germline ends. Germline V gene sequence: CDR1 SGHTA, CDR2 FQGTGA. CDR3: CASSSGHPNSPLHF. CDR3 bases: TGTGCCAGCAGCTCAGGACATCCGAATTCACCCCTCCACTTT.

This rearrangement joins TRBV20-1 to TRBJ1-5; D is perhaps TRBD1 (6 bases). From germline, CDR1 is DFQATT and CDR2 SNEGSKA (reference sequence). This CDR3 is built from 12 residues. With 0 bases removed from V and 10 bases from J, the gap between germline ends came to 10 bases. CDR3 sequence (DNA): TGCAGTGCTAGAGAGCCGGGACAACCCCAGCATTTT. Translating it yields CSAREPGQPQHF.

The chain is built from TRBV7-8 and TRBJ2-5; TRBD2 aligns across 10 bases. The CDR3 is 16 residues long. The J segment lost 2 bases and the V segment lost 6 bases, leaving 9 bases of the junction unmatched. The germline CDR1 and CDR2 sequences are SGHVS and FQNEAQ. CDR3 sequence: CASSLLTSGSQETQYF. In DNA form, the CDR3 reads TGTGCCAGCAGTCTACTGACTAGCGGGTCGCAAGAGACCCAGTACTTC.

In its sample, this clonotype was seen a few times. The chain couples TRBV2 to TRBJ2-2; 9 bases map to TRBD2. CDR3 length equals 18 residues. Germline V gene data show CDR1 as SNHLY and CDR2 as FYNNEI. V was pared by 2 bases and J by 4 bases, with 11 bases of the junction left unmatched. The CDR3: CASSEMGMGAGGTGELFF. CDR3 coding DNA: TGTGCCAGCAGTGAAATGGGGATGGGAGCGGGAGGCACCGGGGAGCTGTTTTTT.

The chain couples TRBV19 to TRBJ2-2, with D possibly being TRBD2 (6 bases). Germline V gene data show CDR1 as LNHDA and CDR2 as SQIVND (reference sequence). V was pared by 3 bases and J by 7 bases, with 9 bases between. The CDR3 covers 13 residues. CDR3 residues: CASSMGGGGELFF. The CDR3 DNA is TGTGCCAGTAGTATGGGGGGAGGCGGGGAGCTGTTTTTT.